This record looks at one T cell receptor beta chain sequence and its context. Antigen: not known. This record comes from a study of T cell clonotyping in hematopoietic cell transplantation. General study findings and limits: At the given depth, recipient repertoires were over 95% de novo clonotypes.

The time point denotes: recipient sample about 28 days before transplant, after cytoreduction. This CDR3 contains 17 residues. Germline-derived CDR1 and CDR2 are LGHNA and YSLEER. V shed 0 bases and J shed 1 base, with 14 bases lying between them. Clones were sequenced by immunoSEQ multiplex PCR, and TCRdb holds only the in-frame ones, with some missing. There are 46,000 or so clones in the sample; 86% occur only once, and 5.9% lies in the top ten. The chain is built from TRBV4-3 and TRBJ2-3, with D perhaps matching TRBD2 (5 bases). This material consisted of peripheral blood mononuclear cells, taken before stem cell transplant. This clonotype was sampled from a man aged 60 to 69 with biphenotypic leukemia. Some clones in this sample may be carry-over from other donors' samples. The CDR3 DNA follows: TGCGCCAGCAGCCAAGATAGGAGCGGTGATGGCACAGATACGCAGTATTTT. Amino acid sequence: CASSQDRSGDGTDTQYF.